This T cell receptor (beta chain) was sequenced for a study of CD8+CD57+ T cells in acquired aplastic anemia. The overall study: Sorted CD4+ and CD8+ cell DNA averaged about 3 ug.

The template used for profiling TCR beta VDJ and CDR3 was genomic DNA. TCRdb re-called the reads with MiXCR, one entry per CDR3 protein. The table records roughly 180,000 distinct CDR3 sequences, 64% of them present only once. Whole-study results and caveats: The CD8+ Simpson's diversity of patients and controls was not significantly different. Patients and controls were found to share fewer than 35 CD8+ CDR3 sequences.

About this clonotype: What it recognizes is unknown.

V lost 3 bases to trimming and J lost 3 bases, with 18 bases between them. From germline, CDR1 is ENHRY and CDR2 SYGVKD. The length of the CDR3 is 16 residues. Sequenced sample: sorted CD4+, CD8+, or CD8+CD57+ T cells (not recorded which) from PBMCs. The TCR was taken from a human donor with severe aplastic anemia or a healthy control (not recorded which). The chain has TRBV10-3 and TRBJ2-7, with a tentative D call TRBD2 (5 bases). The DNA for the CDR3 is TGTGCCATCAGTGACTCGGGAAGGTCAGACTTCTACGAGCAGTACTTC. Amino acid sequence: CAISDSGRSDFYEQYF.